This T cell receptor (beta chain) is from a study of cytomegalovirus exposure and HLA in healthy donors. Regarding the study as a whole: A later analysis reportedly identified an Asian-associated ancestry cluster as carrying fewer N-insertions than the approximately 730-donor mean. A link between a missense DCLRE1C variant and TCR beta V- and J-gene trimming emerged from a later analysis. Productive status was seen about 87% or about 30% of the time for most TCR beta V segments in an earlier analysis. Rarity characterized most TCR sequences, yet some public TCRs appeared in many donors.

The PCR was carried out with 60 Vbeta primers and 13 Jbeta primers. Generated by immunoSEQ multiplex PCR, the TCRdb table keeps only in-frame clones and is missing some. Of approximately 46,000 clones listed, around 68% are singletons. As to this clone: Antigen unknown.

V was clipped by 3 bases and J by 7 bases, with 16 bases between them. Germline lookup yields CDR1 MNHEY and CDR2 SMNVEV (reference sequence). This CDR3 is built from 15 residues. The clonotype originates from a man aged 25 to 45 in good health and CMV-seronegative. V usage is TRBV27 and J usage is TRBJ2-1; D might be TRBD2 (5 bases). The sequencing input was PBMCs. CDR3 sequence: CASSLDGWEYNEQFF. DNA of the CDR3: TGTGCCAGCAGTTTGGATGGGTGGGAGTATAATGAGCAGTTCTTC.